Below, 25 T cell receptor beta chains from the same sample are listed, as sequenced in a study of blood T cell repertoires in COVID-19. Sequencing used immunoSEQ multiplex PCR; TCRdb keeps in-frame clones, though not all of them. The sample holds some 65,000 clones, around 88% seen once. Sequenced material: peripheral blood. These receptors were taken from a man between 35 and 55 years old with COVID-19, enrolled during active disease.

A single count supports this clone. The chain combines TRBV3-1 (or the pseudogene TRBV3-2) with TRBJ2-6; TRBD2 is a possible D gene (5 bases). Germline V gives CDR1 LGHDT, CDR2 YNNKEL (reference sequence). The V end was cut by 2 bases, the J end by 1 base, with 9 bases between. CDR3 size: 16 residues. CDR3 DNA: TGTGCCAGCAGCCAATCGGGGATTTCTGGGGCCAACGTCCTGACTTTC. Protein product: CASSQSGISGANVLTF.

V gene TRBV14 combines with J gene TRBJ1-2; 7 positions agree with TRBD1. The CDR3 spans 15 residues. V trimming: 2 bases; J trimming: 4 bases; junction bases outside the gene matches: 7. Per the germline V gene, CDR1 is SGHDN and CDR2 is FVKESK. This chain's CDR3 is CASSQQGEVGYGYTF. CDR3 bases: TGTGCCAGCAGCCAACAGGGGGAGGTCGGCTATGGCTACACCTTC. Complete variable domain (other parts from reference TRBV14 and TRBJ1-2): EAGVTQFPSHSVIEKGQTVTLRCDPISGHDNLYWYRRVMGKEIKFLLHFVKESKQDESGMPNNRFLAERTGGTYSTLKVQPAELEDSGVYFCASSQQGEVGYGYTFGSGTRLTVV.

CDR3 sequence (DNA): TGTGCCAGCAGCGGGGGGGCGTACCAAGAGACCCAGTACTTC. It codes for CASSGGAYQETQYF. J is TRBJ2-5 and V is TRBV7-3; the D gene is possibly TRBD2 (7 bases). CDR3 length: 14 amino acids. Germline assignment: CDR1 SGHTA and CDR2 FQGTGA. V lost 5 bases, J lost 0 bases, and 10 bases lay in between. Based on the CDR3 plus reference TRBV7-3 and TRBJ2-5, the full variable domain is GAGVSQTPSNKVTEKGKYVELRCDPISGHTALYWYRQSLGQGPEFLIYFQGTGAADDSGLPNDRFFAVRPEGSVSTLKIQRTERGDSAVYLCASSGGAYQETQYFGPGTRLLVL.

This clone was detected only once. The J gene is TRBJ2-3, the V gene TRBV10-1; D is possibly TRBD2 (5 bases). V was trimmed by 6 bases and J by 3 bases, leaving 10 bases between them. The CDR3 contains 13 residues. Germline CDR1 reads WNHNN; CDR2 reads SYGVQD (reference sequence). The CDR3 loop is CASSASGTDTQYF. The CDR3, as DNA: TGCGCCAGCAGCGCCTCGGGGACAGATACGCAGTATTTT.

The CDR3 reads CASSQDIGGRSYEQYF. The DNA of the CDR3 is TGCGCCAGCAGCCAAGATATTGGCGGGAGATCCTACGAGCAGTACTTC. The chain has TRBV4-1 and TRBJ2-7; 7 bases agree with TRBD2. This CDR3 spans 16 amino acids. CDR1 is MGHRA and CDR2 is YSYEKL in the germline V gene. Trimming removed 0 bases from V and 1 base from J; junction bases left unmatched: 6.

The chain has TRBV5-4 and TRBJ2-5; D not certain. Trimming left V 0 bases short and J 2 bases short, with 5 bases between. This CDR3 comprises 13 residues. Germline V CDR1 and CDR2: SGHNT, YYREEE (reference sequence). The CDR3, as DNA: TGTGCCAGCAGCTTGGCCCTACAAGAGACCCAGTACTTC. This encodes CASSLALQETQYF.

J is TRBJ2-7 and V is TRBV6-1; possibly TRBD1 for D (6 bases). Germline CDR1 reads MNHNS; CDR2 reads SASEGT. The CDR3 totals 11 residues. V was shortened by 3 bases and J by 11 bases, with 11 bases between the two germline ends. The CDR3 coding sequence is TGTGCCAGCAGTGACAGGGGCCTAAAGTACTTC. Translated: CASSDRGLKYF.

The rearrangement uses TRBV28 and TRBJ1-2, with a possible D match to TRBD1 (6 bases). Per germline, CDR1 MDHEN and CDR2 SYDVKM. The CDR3 consists of 17 residues. V dropped 3 bases and J dropped 8 bases, with 25 bases sitting between them. CDR3 protein: CASSFPTPTGQTRGYTF. CDR3 bases: TGTGCCAGCAGTTTTCCTACCCCGACGGGACAAACTAGAGGCTACACCTTC.

The V and J genes are TRBV6-5 and TRBJ2-2; D call uncertain. This CDR3 contains 14 residues. The V and J ends lost 8 bases and 1 base respectively, with 11 bases between them. Germline CDR1 MNHEY, CDR2 SVGAGI. The CDR3 sequence: CASPYTVNTGELFF. CDR3 nucleotide sequence: TGTGCCAGCCCTTACACAGTGAACACCGGGGAGCTGTTTTTT.

This clone has only one observation. The chain links TRBV7-2 to TRBJ1-2; the match to TRBD1 covers 10 bases. This CDR3 region has 14 residues. Germline lookup yields CDR1 SGHTA and CDR2 FQGNSA. V shed 5 bases and J 4 bases; nucleotides not matched to a gene: 4. In nucleotides, the CDR3 is TGTGCCAGCAGCCCGACAGGGGGCGCCTATGGCTACACCTTC. Its protein is CASSPTGGAYGYTF.

This clone appeared once. As DNA, the CDR3 is TGTGCCTCCCCGGGGGGGGCTTACAATGAGCAGTTCTTC. It translates to CASPGGAYNEQFF. The chain joins TRBV30 to TRBJ2-1, with TRBD2 matching over 8 bases. The germline V gene has CDR1 GTSNPN and CDR2 SVGIG (reference sequence). The CDR3 runs to 13 residues. With V trimmed by 7 bases and J by 4 bases, 6 bases remained unmatched.

The chain uses TRBV5-1 and TRBJ2-3; D not resolved. CDR3 length equals 13 residues. V gave up 3 bases and J gave up 1 base, with 6 bases separating them. Germline CDR1 and CDR2: SGHRS and YFSETQ. CDR3 bases: TGCGCCAGCAGCTCCGAGGGCACAGATACGCAGTATTTT. Its protein product is CASSSEGTDTQYF. The full variable domain, in which reference TRBV5-1 and TRBJ2-3 provide the parts outside the CDR3, is KAGVTQTPRYLIKTRGQQVTLSCSPISGHRSVSWYQQTPGQGLQFLFEYFSETQRNKGNFPGRFSGRQFSNSRSEMNVSTLELGDSALYLCASSSEGTDTQYFGPGTRLTVL.

The CDR3 spells CASSSGSSGGLQETQYF. CDR3 coding DNA: TGTGCCAGCAGCTCCGGGTCTAGCGGGGGACTCCAAGAGACCCAGTACTTC. The chain links TRBV7-2 to TRBJ2-5; 10 nucleotides match TRBD2. The CDR3 totals 17 residues. CDR1 and CDR2 (germline): SGHTA, FQGNSA. With 4 bases clipped from V and 1 base from J, the junction kept 9 bases outside the gene matches.

This chain links TRBV5-4 with TRBJ2-3, with 9 bases fitting TRBD1. The CDR3 sequence is 15 residues long. V dropped 4 bases and J dropped 1; count of bases not matched to a gene: 4. Germline CDR1 reads SGHNT; CDR2 reads YYREEE (reference sequence). The CDR3: CASSPRDRGTDTQYF. CDR3 in DNA: TGTGCCAGCAGCCCCCGGGACAGGGGCACAGATACGCAGTATTTT.

The V call is TRBV7-2, the J call TRBJ2-2; D not resolved. V lost 4 bases to trimming and J lost 6 bases, with 9 bases between them. The CDR3 runs to 13 residues. Germline V lookup: CDR1 SGHTA, CDR2 FQGNSA. The CDR3 nucleotides are TGTGCCAGCAGCTCCCAACGAGCCGGGGAGCTGTTTTTT. Protein: CASSSQRAGELFF.

The chain has TRBV5-4 and TRBJ2-7; no definite D call. The ends were cut back, 4 bases at V and 6 bases at J, with 8 bases in the middle. This CDR3 contains 11 residues. The germline V gene encodes CDR1 SGHNT and CDR2 YYREEE (reference sequence). The CDR3 loop is CASSDEAEQYF. CDR3 nucleotides: TGTGCCAGCAGCGACGAGGCCGAGCAGTACTTC.

The V gene is TRBV9, the J gene TRBJ2-1, with TRBD1 as a possible D gene (5 bases). Deletions cut 3 bases from V and 10 bases from J, with 14 bases between. The germline CDR1 and CDR2 sequences are SGDLS and YYNGEE. CDR3 size: 13 residues. The CDR3 region has the DNA TGTGCCAGCAGCGACAACCGCAGGGCGGAGCAGTTCTTC. It codes for CASSDNRRAEQFF.

The CDR3 DNA sequence: TGTGCCAGCAGTTTATCTAACAGGGGGCGGAAATATTTT. Translation: CASSLSNRGRKYF. V gene TRBV28 combines with J gene TRBJ2-3; 9 bases map to TRBD1. In germline, CDR1 is MDHEN, CDR2 SYDVKM. CDR3 length equals 13 residues. The V gene end was trimmed by 1 base and the J gene end by 15 bases; junction bases not matched to a gene: 8.

This clone was observed a few times. This chain links TRBV12-3 or TRBV12-4 with TRBJ2-7; D may be TRBD2 (7 bases). V dropped 6 bases and J dropped 5 bases, with 14 bases sitting between them. CDR3 length: 13 amino acids. The CDR3 DNA reads as TGTGCCAGCAGCTGGGGGGGGGCCAACGAGCAGTACTTC. Protein: CASSWGGANEQYF.

The chain couples TRBV24-1 to TRBJ1-3; D is unresolved. V gave up 9 bases and J gave up 3 bases, with 26 bases separating them. This CDR3 comprises 18 residues. Germline V gene data show CDR1 as KGHDR and CDR2 as SFDVKD. This CDR3 is CATRNLDRKAGGGNTIYF. The CDR3 coding sequence is TGTGCCACCCGAAACCTAGACCGCAAGGCGGGTGGTGGAAACACCATATATTTT.

The V call is TRBV16, the J call TRBJ1-1, with D perhaps TRBD1 (5 bases). Germline CDR1 KGHSY, CDR2 FQNENV. The length of the CDR3 is 15 residues. Trimming took off 0 bases at V and 1 base at J, with 9 bases between the two ends. This CDR3 is CASSQSRQTNTEAFF. For the CDR3, the DNA is TGTGCCAGCAGCCAATCCCGACAGACGAACACTGAAGCTTTCTTT.

The chain has TRBV30 and TRBJ1-4; weak D call: TRBD1 (6 bases). The CDR3 length is 16 residues. Germline V gene sequence: CDR1 GTSNPN, CDR2 SVGIG (reference sequence). Trimming removed 2 bases from V and 7 bases from J, with 20 bases in between. The CDR3: CAWSSPWGGAREKLFF. CDR3 DNA sequence: TGTGCCTGGAGTTCGCCTTGGGGGGGGGCTCGTGAAAAACTGTTTTTT.

This clone was recorded only once. The chain combines TRBV5-6 with TRBJ2-3; the match to TRBD1 covers 8 bases. The CDR3 has 15 residues. The germline V gene has CDR1 SGHDT and CDR2 YYEEEE. After removal of 6 bases from V and 4 bases from J, the junction contained 10 bases not matched to a gene. The CDR3 DNA follows: TGTGCCAGCACCCCTGGACAGGGTAAGGCAGATACGCAGTATTTT. It specifies CASTPGQGKADTQYF.

The rearrangement uses TRBV13 and TRBJ2-7, with 10 bases lining up with TRBD1. The ends lost 5 bases at V and 3 bases at J; junction bases unmatched: 4. Per germline, CDR1 PRHDT and CDR2 FYEKMQ (reference sequence). This CDR3 contains 14 residues. In DNA, the CDR3 is TGTGCCAGCAGCCGGACAGGGGGTATCTACGAGCAGTACTTC. It specifies CASSRTGGIYEQYF.

CDR3 nucleotides: TGTGCCAGCAGGGAGGACAGGGAGGACTATGGCTACACCTTC. Its translation: CASREDREDYGYTF. The chain links TRBV6-5 to TRBJ1-2; 8 bases are shared with TRBD1. Germline V lookup: CDR1 MNHEY, CDR2 SVGAGI. The trim removed 6 bases at V and 3 bases at J, leaving 6 bases unmatched. The CDR3 is 14 amino acids.